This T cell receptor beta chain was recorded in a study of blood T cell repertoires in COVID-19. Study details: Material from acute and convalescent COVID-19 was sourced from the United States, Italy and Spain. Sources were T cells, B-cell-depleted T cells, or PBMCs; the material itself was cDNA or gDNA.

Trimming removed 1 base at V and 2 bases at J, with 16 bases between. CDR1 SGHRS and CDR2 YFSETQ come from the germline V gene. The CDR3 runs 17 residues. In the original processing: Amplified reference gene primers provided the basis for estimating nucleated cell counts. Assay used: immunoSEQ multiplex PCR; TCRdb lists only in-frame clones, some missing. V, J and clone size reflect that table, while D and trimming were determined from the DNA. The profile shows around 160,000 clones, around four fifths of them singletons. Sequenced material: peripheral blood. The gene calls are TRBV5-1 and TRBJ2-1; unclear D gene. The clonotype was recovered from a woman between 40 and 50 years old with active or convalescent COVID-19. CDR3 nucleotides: TGCGCCAGCAGCTTGTCGGTGGGCTCAATTCCCTACAATGAGCAGTTCTTC. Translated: CASSLSVGSIPYNEQFF.